This T cell receptor beta chain was documented in a study of cytotoxic CD8 clonotypes in ibrutinib-treated CLL. Study-wide points: Under treatment, the uncommon public clonotypes either contracted or remained stable.

In the case of this clone: The antigen is unknown.

V lost 6 bases and J lost 2; bases outside the gene matches: 9. Germline V gene sequence: CDR1 SGHTA, CDR2 FQGNSA. CDR3 length equals 15 residues. This table comes from immunoSEQ multiplex PCR, and its TCRdb copy is limited to in-frame clones, with some not included. This table has approximately 15,000 clones, roughly 66% appearing once. The chain carries TRBV7-2 and TRBJ2-7; TRBD2 agrees at 8 bases. The sequence derives from a human donor with chronic lymphocytic leukemia. Here the sequenced sample was PBMCs, taken before ibrutinib treatment. The CDR3 is CASRFTSGAAYEQYF. Here the CDR3 DNA reads TGTGCCAGCAGATTTACTAGCGGAGCCGCCTACGAGCAGTACTTC. Looking up the rest from reference TRBV7-2 and TRBJ2-7 gives the full variable domain: GAGVSQSPSNKVTEKGKDVELRCDPISGHTALYWYRQSLGQGLEFLIYFQGNSAPDKSGLPSDRFSAERTGGSVSTLTIQRTQQEDSAVYLCASRFTSGAAYEQYFGPGTRLTVT.